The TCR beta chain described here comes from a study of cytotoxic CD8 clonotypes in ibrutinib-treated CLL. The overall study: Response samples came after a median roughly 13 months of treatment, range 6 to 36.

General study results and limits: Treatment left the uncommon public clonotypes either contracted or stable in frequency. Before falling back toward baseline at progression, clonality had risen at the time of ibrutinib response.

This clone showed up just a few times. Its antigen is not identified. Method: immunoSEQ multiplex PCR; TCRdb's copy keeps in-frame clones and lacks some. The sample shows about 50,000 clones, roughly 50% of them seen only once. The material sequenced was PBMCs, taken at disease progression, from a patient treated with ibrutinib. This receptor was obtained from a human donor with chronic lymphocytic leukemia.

The CDR3 here is CASSLDGLAVEQFF. The CDR3 nucleotides read TGTGCCAGCAGCTTAGATGGTCTAGCGGTTGAGCAGTTCTTC. This sequence joins TRBV7-2 and TRBJ2-1; 7 bases agree with TRBD2. Per the germline V gene, CDR1 is SGHTA and CDR2 is FQGNSA. The junction had 6 bases not matched to a gene; V was cut back by 1 base and J by 9 bases. This CDR3 has 14 residues. The full variable domain, rest sourced from reference TRBV7-2 and TRBJ2-1, is GAGVSQSPSNKVTEKGKDVELRCDPISGHTALYWYRQSLGQGLEFLIYFQGNSAPDKSGLPSDRFSAERTGGSVSTLTIQRTQQEDSAVYLCASSLDGLAVEQFFGPGTRLTVL.